These 25 T cell receptor beta chains originate from one sample sequenced in a study of T cell repertoires in cytomegalovirus infection. These receptors have no identified antigens. TCRdb ran MiXCR on the reads and lists one entry per CDR3 protein. The table lists 900,000 to 950,000 distinct CDR3 sequences, around 30% of them singletons. The sample here was cultured CD8+ T cells from PBMCs, taken from culture after CMV antigen stimulation. These TCRs come from a human donor in good health (CMV status not recorded). Some clones in this sample may be carry-over from other donors' samples.

The chain joins TRBV7-9 to TRBJ2-1; 11 bases are a match to TRBD2. The germline V gene encodes CDR1 SEHNR and CDR2 FQNEAQ (reference sequence). Trimming cost V 7 bases and J 5 bases; bases outside gene matches: 7. CDR3 length: 15 amino acids. The CDR3 loop reads CASKVLAGGNNEQFF. For the CDR3, the DNA is TGTGCCAGCAAGGTCCTAGCGGGGGGCAACAATGAGCAGTTCTTC.

The gene calls are TRBV14 and TRBJ1-2; D is uncertain. The germline CDR1 and CDR2 sequences are SGHDN and FVKESK. V lost 4 bases, J lost 6 bases, and 18 bases lay in between. CDR3 length: 15 amino acids. CDR3 in amino acids: CASSPGERPANGYTF. The CDR3 DNA is TGTGCCAGCAGCCCCGGAGAAAGGCCGGCGAATGGCTACACCTTC.

The table lists this clonotype with a few counts. The gene calls are TRBV4-1 and TRBJ2-2, with D possibly matching TRBD2 (6 bases). The CDR3 sequence is 15 residues long. V was clipped by 2 bases and J by 3 bases, with 10 bases between them. Germline V CDR1 and CDR2: MGHRA, YSYEKL. Here the CDR3 reads CASSQRGGYTGELFF. The CDR3 region has the DNA TGCGCCAGCAGCCAAAGGGGAGGTTACACCGGGGAGCTGTTTTTT.

This chain connects TRBV6-5 to TRBJ2-1, with TRBD2 identical over 12 bases. V trimming: 3 bases; J trimming: 9 bases; junction bases outside the gene matches: 12. The germline CDR1 and CDR2 sequences are MNHEY and SVGAGI. The CDR3 loop spans 17 amino acids. CDR3 protein: CASSYTSGGPRRGEQFF. The CDR3 bases are TGTGCCAGCAGTTATACTAGCGGGGGGCCTCGACGGGGTGAGCAGTTCTTC.

V and J are TRBV9 and TRBJ2-5, with TRBD2 as a possible D gene (6 bases). V lost 0 bases to trimming and J lost 2 bases, with 11 bases between them. This CDR3 has 15 residues. Per germline, CDR1 SGDLS and CDR2 YYNGEE. The CDR3 DNA follows: TGTGCCAGCAGCGTAGGAGGCGGGGTACAAGAGACCCAGTACTTC. This encodes CASSVGGGVQETQYF.

In its sample, this clonotype was seen many times. The V gene is TRBV7-2, the J gene TRBJ2-3, with D perhaps TRBD1 (7 bases). CDR3 length: 17 amino acids. Germline V CDR1 and CDR2: SGHTA, FQGNSA. Deletions cut 5 bases from V and 2 bases from J, with 20 bases between. CDR3 nucleotide sequence: TGTGCCAGCAGCCTTCTAGGAGGGGGACAGTCCACAGATACGCAGTATTTT. Translation: CASSLLGGGQSTDTQYF.

The chain carries TRBV10-2 and TRBJ1-1, with D maybe TRBD1 (6 bases). V was clipped by 3 bases and J by 4 bases, with 9 bases between them. Germline V gene data show CDR1 as WSHSY and CDR2 as SAAADI. The CDR3 contains 13 residues. CDR3 sequence reads: CASSEAGATEAFF. The DNA for the CDR3 is TGCGCCAGCAGTGAAGCAGGGGCCACTGAAGCTTTCTTT.

The chain employs TRBV7-9 and TRBJ2-5; a weak D match, TRBD2 (5 bases). Looked up from germline, CDR1 is SEHNR and CDR2 is FQNEAQ (reference sequence). CDR3 length: 12 residues. V was shortened by 6 bases and J by 9 bases, with 14 bases between the two germline ends. The CDR3: CASRAGVSAQYF. CDR3 DNA sequence: TGTGCCAGCAGGGCGGGTGTTTCGGCCCAGTACTTC.

The genes are TRBV5-4 and TRBJ2-2; D ambiguous. The CDR3 is made up of 15 amino acids. The germline CDR1 and CDR2 sequences are SGHNT and YYREEE (reference sequence). V dropped 2 bases and J dropped 1 base, with 9 bases sitting between them. The CDR3 nucleotides are TGTGCCAGCAGCTTCATGGCAGGGAACACCGGGGAGCTGTTTTTT. It is translated as CASSFMAGNTGELFF.

The chain joins TRBV27 to TRBJ1-3; 7 nucleotides align to TRBD1. Germline trimming cut 5 bases from V and 3 bases from J; bases unmatched to any gene: 4. CDR1 is MNHEY and CDR2 is SMNVEV in the germline V gene (reference sequence). This CDR3 contains 14 residues. CDR3 in amino acids: CASSNQGGGNTIYF. CDR3 bases: TGTGCCAGCAGTAATCAGGGGGGTGGAAACACCATATATTTT.

The V and J genes are TRBV7-6 and TRBJ1-1, with no clear D. Trimming stripped 6 bases from V and 11 bases from J, with 16 bases between. Germline CDR1 is SGHVS and CDR2 is FNYEAQ. The CDR3 totals 12 residues. The CDR3 region has the DNA TGTGCCAGCAGTTCTTGGACCGGCGGGGCTTTCTTT. It yields the protein CASSSWTGGAFF.

In its sample, this clonotype was seen many times. V gene TRBV12-3 or TRBV12-4 combines with J gene TRBJ2-3; D is ambiguous. V was clipped by 6 bases and J by 2 bases, with 3 bases between them. This CDR3 is built from 11 residues. The CDR3 is CASRNTDTQYF. CDR3 DNA sequence: TGTGCCAGCAGGAACACAGATACGCAGTATTTT.

In its sample, this clonotype was seen a few times. The CDR3 loop is CASSLAGRRDTQYF. The CDR3 DNA is TGCGCCAGCAGCTTGGCTGGGCGGAGGGATACGCAGTATTTT. This chain connects TRBV5-1 to TRBJ2-3, with D tentatively TRBD2 (5 bases). Germline CDR1 is SGHRS and CDR2 is YFSETQ. V lost 0 bases and J lost 6, with 11 bases in between. This CDR3 is built from 14 residues.

This clonotype was picked up a small number of times. V usage is TRBV13 and J usage is TRBJ2-7; TRBD2 is a possible D gene (6 bases). V was shortened by 3 bases and J by 5 bases, with 17 bases between the two germline ends. CDR1 and CDR2 (germline): PRHDT, FYEKMQ (reference sequence). The CDR3 spans 15 residues. Here the CDR3 DNA reads TGTGCCAGCAGCTTTACAGAGGGCGGCGGGGACGAGCAGTACTTC. It specifies CASSFTEGGGDEQYF. Based on the CDR3 plus reference TRBV13 and TRBJ2-7, the full variable domain is AAGVIQSPRHLIKEKRETATLKCYPIPRHDTVYWYQQGPGQDPQFLISFYEKMQSDKGSIPDRFSAQQFSDYHSELNMSSLELGDSALYFCASSFTEGGGDEQYFGPGTRLTVT.

The chain employs TRBV27 and TRBJ2-3; the match to TRBD2 covers 7 bases. Germline V gene data show CDR1 as MNHEY and CDR2 as SMNVEV (reference sequence). V lost 6 bases, J lost 3 bases, and 9 bases stayed unmatched. The CDR3 is made up of 15 amino acids. In DNA form, the CDR3 reads TGTGCCAGCAGGGGGGGGGGTTCGAGAACAGATACGCAGTATTTT. It yields the protein CASRGGGSRTDTQYF.

This clonotype turned up a few times. The chain combines TRBV4-2 with TRBJ1-1; 7 bases align to TRBD1. This CDR3 is 15 amino acids long. The V gene's germline CDR1 is LGHNA and CDR2 YNFKEQ. The trim removed 6 bases at V and 1 base at J, leaving 8 bases unmatched. The CDR3 loop reads CASRFLDRPNTEAFF. Written as DNA, the CDR3 is TGTGCCAGCAGATTCTTGGACAGGCCGAACACTGAAGCTTTCTTT.

There are many counts of this clonotype. CDR3 sequence (DNA): TGTGCCAGCAGCCCTAAACAAGGGTTTTCTTCTGGAAACACCATATATTTT. Residues: CASSPKQGFSSGNTIYF. This chain uses TRBV7-6 with TRBJ1-3; D ambiguous. The CDR3 sequence is 17 residues long. The V gene's germline CDR1 is SGHVS and CDR2 FNYEAQ. V was cut by 5 bases and J by 1 base, with 18 bases left in between.

Only a few counts were recorded for this clonotype. The CDR3 DNA reads TGTGCCAGCAACCGGCCCTCATACGGGGTAAATTCACCCCTCCACTTT. Its protein is CASNRPSYGVNSPLHF. The chain employs TRBV6-6 and TRBJ1-6, with D hard to call. The CDR3 spans 16 residues. Germline loops: CDR1 MNHNY, CDR2 SVGAGI (reference sequence). Trimming left V 7 bases short and J 7 bases short, with 20 bases between.

This clonotype came up a few times. The chain links TRBV2 to TRBJ2-7; D is possibly TRBD2 (6 bases). CDR3 length equals 16 residues. V was pared by 0 bases and J by 4 bases, with 16 bases between. The germline V gene encodes CDR1 SNHLY and CDR2 FYNNEI. The CDR3 nucleotides read TGTGCCAGCAGTGAAGCGCTTCGATCCCGGGGGTACGAGCAGTACTTC. It yields the protein CASSEALRSRGYEQYF. Drawing the rest from reference TRBV2 and TRBJ2-7, the complete variable domain is EPEVTQTPSHQVTQMGQEVILRCVPISNHLYFYWYRQILGQKVEFLVSFYNNEISEKSEIFDDQFSVERPDGSNFTLKIRSTKLEDSAMYFCASSEALRSRGYEQYFGPGTRLTVT.

The rearrangement links TRBV10-3 to TRBJ2-1, with TRBD1 as a possible D gene (6 bases). V was clipped by 7 bases and J by 0 bases, with 13 bases between them. The CDR3 sequence is 15 residues long. Looked up from germline, CDR1 is ENHRY and CDR2 is SYGVKD. The chain's CDR3 is CAIKPGQYSYNEQFF. CDR3 sequence (DNA): TGTGCCATCAAACCCGGACAGTACTCCTACAATGAGCAGTTCTTC.

This clonotype has only a few counts. The rearrangement uses TRBV12-3 or TRBV12-4 and TRBJ2-1; 12 bases are shared with TRBD2. The length of the CDR3 is 16 residues. V shed 3 bases and J 8 bases; nucleotides not matched to a gene: 8. In nucleotides, the CDR3 is TGTGCCAGCAGTTTCCGGACTAGCGGGAACGGGGATGAGCAGTTCTTC. Its translation: CASSFRTSGNGDEQFF.

This rearrangement joins TRBV6-2 or TRBV6-3 to TRBJ2-2; 9 bases fit TRBD1. The CDR3 is 17 residues long. Germline assignment: CDR1 MNHEY and CDR2 SVGEGT. V trimming: 5 bases; J trimming: 1 base; junction bases outside the gene matches: 8. In DNA form, the CDR3 reads TGTGCCAGCAGTCTATATTGGACAGGGGAGAACACCGGGGAGCTGTTTTTT. It specifies CASSLYWTGENTGELFF.

The V gene is TRBV19, the J gene TRBJ2-3; TRBD2 agrees at 15 bases. Germline-derived CDR1 and CDR2 are LNHDA and SQIVND (reference sequence). The CDR3 covers 18 residues. J gave up 4 bases and V 5 bases, and 10 bases lay outside the gene matches. CDR3 sequence: CASSGGLAGGQTADTQYF. The CDR3 region has the DNA TGTGCCAGTAGTGGGGGACTAGCGGGGGGCCAGACCGCAGATACGCAGTATTTT.

Points on this clonotype: A much larger clone sits a single nucleotide away, making a read error possible. The chain employs TRBV3-1 and TRBJ1-1, with 7 bases aligning to TRBD1. The CDR3 covers 16 residues. Germline V gives CDR1 LGHDT, CDR2 YNNKEL (reference sequence). The V and J ends lost 6 bases and 4 bases, in that order; junction bases with no gene match: 14. Written as DNA, the CDR3 is TGTGCCAGCAGTTATACAGGGGTGGGGAAGATCACTGAAGCTTTCTTT. Translating gives CASSYTGVGKITEAFF.

This sequence joins TRBV7-9 and TRBJ2-6, with D possibly TRBD1 on 5 matching bases. The V end was cut by 5 bases, the J end by 0 bases, with 14 bases between. Germline V gene data show CDR1 as SEHNR and CDR2 as FQNEAQ (reference sequence). The CDR3 loop spans 17 amino acids. CDR3 amino acids: CASSQTATFSGANVLTF. CDR3 DNA sequence: TGTGCCAGCAGCCAGACAGCAACCTTCTCTGGGGCCAACGTCCTGACTTTC.